This T cell receptor (beta chain) was profiled in a study of cytomegalovirus exposure and HLA in healthy donors (dated by TCRdb to about 2017). For the study in its entirety: According to an earlier analysis of 550 to 750 of the donors, 150 million to 200 million T cells yielded 90 million to 140 million unique TCR beta sequences and around 280 Gb of sequence data. Approximately 310 gigabases of sequencing data and tens of millions of unique TCR sequences made up an early release that covered some 640 HLA-typed donors. The genetic ancestry cluster associated with self-reported Caucasian donors included 65% to 90% of the approximately 430 genotyped donors. The study aimed to test whether cataloging public T cell receptors could reveal signatures of past pathogen exposure. The study profiled the T cell repertoires of some 610 subjects by immunosequencing and related them to cytomegalovirus serostatus. A separate validation cohort of 100 to 150 different subjects was used in addition to the 666-subject first cohort. To predict cytomegalovirus infection status, the study combined high-throughput TCR immunosequencing, statistical association of individual TCRs with disease status, and machine learning. To study patterns of TCR occurrence, a later analysis re-analyzed previously published TCR beta repertoires from 600 to 750 donors and added high-resolution HLA genotyping. In the later analysis, no new phenotypic data were used to find candidate immune exposures; instead, reliance was placed on TCR beta sequences and their occurrence across donors. An earlier analysis of 587 of the donors used high-throughput TCR beta sequencing to judge whether each TCR beta V gene segment behaved as functional or pseudogenic. Donor age, sex, ethnicity and CMV serostatus were collected together with the repertoire data. A later genetic analysis took genome-wide SNP genotypes for about 55% of the 666 donors and used that subset as a discovery cohort. Every discovery cohort repertoire had been produced on one sequencing platform. HLA typing included class I and class II loci at four-digit resolution. Typing coverage differed by locus: A, B, C, DRB1 and DQB1 were typed in roughly 620-640 donors, DQA1 in about 500, DPA1 in around 610, and DPB1 in around 490. Four to six DR-DQ haplotypes were handled as single units for association and clustering because linkage in the cohort was strong. Among roughly 370 genotyped donors of the cohort, an average of approximately 240,000 unique TCR beta nucleotide sequences were sequenced per donor, roughly 18% of them non-productive. The paper as a whole reports these results and caveats: Some IMGT-functional V segments, including TRBV6-2 and TRBV6-3, could not be distinguished by the 87-base-pair reads and were therefore excluded. Assigning TCR associations to individual alleles was difficult when HLA alleles, especially DR and DQ, strongly co-occurred. A cluster of highly shared sequence variants was judged likely to be a technical artifact of the sequencing pipeline. According to a later analysis, most CMV-associated TCR beta chains appeared to be HLA-restricted, and the HLA associations seemed to be driven largely by CMV exposure. A further reported finding was that TCR beta sequences accurately predicted the HLA-A and HLA-B alleles for most subjects in the first cohort. A later analysis reported that several top co-occurrence clusters appeared linked to parvovirus B19, influenza, CMV and Epstein-Barr virus. In vitro tests confirmed that a few of the cytomegalovirus-associated TCR beta chains recognize cytomegalovirus antigens. A total of fewer than 200 TCR beta chains were listed by the study as associated with cytomegalovirus. This cohort had only TCR beta chains sequenced, and the lack of alpha or paired-chain data limited which features could be detected. The classifier was reported to diagnose cytomegalovirus status with high specificity and sensitivity in both the original and validation cohorts. Correlated functional status among segregating V segments might reflect linkage disequilibrium, but an unknown experimental factor could not be ruled out. In an earlier analysis of 587 of the donors, most TCR beta V segments appeared in productive rearrangements about 87% or about 30% of the time, broadly matching IMGT annotations. According to a later analysis, TCR association rates differed among HLA loci, with DRB1 alleles showing the most associated TCRs and HLA-C alleles showing the fewest. For the cohort, immune exposure information was limited to CMV serostatus. The presence/absence analyses assumed that sequencing depth was roughly uniform across donors, and that assumption may not be true. HLA typing was unavailable for some donors at each locus, so association tests used only the typed subset. In a later analysis, 16,951 TCR beta sequences were associated with specific HLA alleles at a false discovery rate of 0.05. Over 15 rarely observed V segments, including chromosome 9 orphons, were excluded from the earlier analysis of several hundred of the donors because counts were too low. Most TCR sequences were observed very rarely across donors, whereas some public TCRs were present in many individuals. It was suggested by the authors that the approach could potentially be generalized to other disease states and immunological phenotypes. A later genetic analysis reported fewer N-insertions in productive TCRs among donors in an Asian-associated ancestry cluster than the approximately 670-donor mean. In a later analysis, HLA-associated TCR beta chains were found to be more clonally expanded and to have lower generation probabilities than equally common non-associated chains. An association between a missense DCLRE1C variant and V-gene and J-gene trimming of TCR beta chains was found in a later genetic analysis and replicated in an independent cohort.

The cohort consisted of approximately 670 healthy bone marrow donors. Cohort members were all nominally healthy when sampled, although unrecorded immune exposures were likely present. The donor tested CMV seropositive and was one of the 289 seropositive cohort members. A peripheral blood sample was provided by each donor, and peripheral blood mononuclear cells were used for TCR beta sequencing. Genomic DNA was extracted from the blood cell samples with the Qiagen DNeasy Blood Extraction Kit. From the germline V gene, CDR1 is MNHEY and CDR2 is SVGAGI. The CDR3 starts with the cysteine, ends with the phenylalanine, and has 14 residues. The only DNA kept is the CDR3, 42 bases in frame from the first base. Trimmed from V: 6 bases; trimmed from J: 3 bases; junction bases lacking a gene match: 6. A word on this clone: Its antigen is still unknown. Within one base of it there is no much larger clone, and no base qualities were kept.

Library preparation employed the immunoSEQ multiplex PCR assay. For the multiplex PCR, a mixture combining 60 forward primers for TCR Vbeta segments and 13 reverse primers for TCR Jbeta segments was used. Amplification of the CDR3 region of rearranged TCR beta genes was performed with a multiplex PCR assay on genomic DNA. The amplified TCR beta libraries were sequenced on the Illumina HiSeq System as 87-base-pair reads. The authors' analysis ran thus. A later analysis tallied tens of millions of unique TCR beta chains across the 666 repertoires, and around 9.9 million of those chains were shared by two or more donors. Raw reads were error-corrected and collapsed into unique sequences by a nearest-neighbor algorithm in which closely related sequences were merged to remove PCR and sequencing errors. Alignment of CDR3 sequences to IMGT reference sequences was used to assign V, D and J gene segments. For a sequence to be retained, at least a six-nucleotide match to both a V gene segment and a J gene segment was required. Rearrangements were classified as productive when the CDR3 lacked stop codons and remained in frame with V and J, and all other rearrangements were classified as non-productive. CDR3 was defined by IMGT convention, running from the second conserved V-encoded cysteine to the conserved J-encoded phenylalanine. The earlier analysis of fewer than 700 of the donors excluded sequences that lacked an unambiguous match to a single V gene segment. In an earlier analysis of several hundred of the donors, V segments were called functional above 56.7% productive rearrangements and were called segregating when the between-donor standard deviation exceeded 5%. A statistical classification framework was built to diagnose cytomegalovirus status from the catalog of TCR beta chain sequences. In a later analysis, TCR nucleotide sequences were compared against IMGT/GENE-DB human TR gene sequences so that V and J genes could be assigned. The TCRdist pipeline was used in a later analysis to assign CDR3 sequences and most-parsimonious VDJ recombination scenarios. A later analysis defined each TCR beta chain by its CDR3 amino acid sequence plus V-gene family, and excluded reads lacking a unique V-gene family. In a later analysis, approximately 640 highly shared, low-generation-probability nucleotide sequences were removed to address suspected cross-contamination and a sequencing artifact. For each public chain, a later analysis derived a clonal expansion index from normalized ranks of inferred template counts within each repertoire. In a later analysis, generation probabilities were computed using a VDJ recombination model fitted to out-of-frame rearrangements, and the results were checked against IGoR. Hypergeometric tests were used in a later analysis to score TCR-TCR, TCR-HLA and TCR-CMV co-occurrence, with a repertoire-size bias correction applied to the TCR pairs. In a later analysis, false discovery rates were estimated by permuting HLA or CMV assignments 20 times. In a later analysis, co-occurring TCRs were grouped using DBSCAN, with TCRdist sequence similarity added in when clustering inside HLA-allele-positive subsets. For co-occurrence clustering, repertoires with fewer than 30,000 or more than 120,000 public chains were excluded, along with five or six repertoires with anomalous nucleotide sharing. This is the immuneACCESS table as TCRdb keeps it, with only in-frame sequences that have V and J called. A part of the clones is gone; compared with another copy, unresolved V genes explain less than half, and the rest is unexplained. V and J calls and clone size are copied from that table; D and trimming were computed from the DNA. The sample has under 200,000 clones on record, around three quarters of them singletons. Just over 2% of the sample is held by the ten biggest clonotypes.

Sequencing was done on a sample of PBMCs. The receptor was isolated from a woman in her twenties or thirties in good health and CMV-seropositive. The rearranged chain carries TRBV6-5 and TRBJ2-7, with 9 central nucleotides matching TRBD2. The CDR3 region has the sequence CASRFSGSRYEQYF. The nucleotides are TGTGCCAGCAGGTTTAGCGGGAGCCGCTACGAGCAGTACTTC.